The present entry profiles one TCR beta chain with its context. Per the germline V gene, CDR1 is MNHEY and CDR2 is SMNVEV (reference sequence). Trimming cost V 3 bases and J 6 bases, with 9 bases left between them. The CDR3 length is 14 residues. In the source study's methods: Counts of nucleated cells, estimated from reference gene primer amplification, were obtained. Generated by immunoSEQ multiplex PCR, the TCRdb table keeps only in-frame clones and is missing some. From that table come the V and J calls and clone size; the DNA was used to work out D and trimming. The sample includes under 110,000 clones, 85% of them seen just once. This entry comes from a study of blood T cell repertoires in COVID-19. Overall study: The analysed material was cDNA or gDNA that came from T cells, B-cell-depleted T cells, or PBMCs.

The chain joins TRBV27 to TRBJ1-6; possibly TRBD1 for D (5 bases). The source material was peripheral blood. This receptor was taken from a woman in her 70s with active or convalescent COVID-19. Here the CDR3 DNA reads TGTGCCAGCAGTTTGTCACAGGTTAATTCACCCCTCCACTTT. Encoded protein: CASSLSQVNSPLHF.